What follows are 6 T cell receptor beta chains derived from one specimen sequenced in a study of OX40 agonist ivuxolimab in advanced cancers. Produced via immunoSEQ multiplex PCR; TCRdb's table is partial and in-frame only. This table holds over 85,000 clones, around nine tenths found once. The sample consisted of CD4+ or CD8+ T cells sorted from blood, taken in a trial of the OX40 agonist ivuxolimab. The receptors were sampled from an adult with an advanced solid tumor such as melanoma, head and neck, liver or kidney cancer.

The CDR3 loop reads CASSDSEETQYF. CDR3 nucleotides: TGTGCCAGCAGTGACTCGGAGGAGACCCAGTACTTC. The V and J genes are TRBV6-4 and TRBJ2-5, with D unresolved. Trimming cost V 0 bases and J 5 bases, with 4 bases left between them. Germline-derived CDR1 and CDR2 are MRHNA and SNTAGT. This CDR3 region has 12 residues.

The rearrangement links TRBV29-1 to TRBJ1-2; the D is unclear. CDR3 length equals 13 residues. The V end was cut by 8 bases, the J end by 2 bases, with 15 bases between. Germline CDR1 reads SQVTM; CDR2 reads ANQGSEA. CDR3: CSTINQVNYGYTF. As DNA, the CDR3 is TGCAGCACGATTAACCAGGTGAACTATGGCTACACCTTC.

This chain links TRBV10-2 with TRBJ1-2, with 10 positions matching TRBD1. The germline gives CDR1 WSHSY, CDR2 SAAADI. The CDR3 length is 14 residues. The V gene end was trimmed by 4 bases and the J gene end by 12 bases; junction bases not matched to a gene: 11. CDR3 DNA: TGCGCCAGCAGTGGGAACCGGGACAGGGGCCCGGACACCTTC. Amino acid sequence: CASSGNRDRGPDTF.

V and J are TRBV5-1 and TRBJ2-4; D is tentatively TRBD1 or TRBD2 (5 bases each). The CDR3 length is 16 residues. V lost 2 bases and J lost 6, with 18 bases in between. Germline values: CDR1 SGHRS, CDR2 YFSETQ. CDR3 in amino acids: CASSFGGIGRGNIQYF. CDR3 nucleotide sequence: TGCGCCAGCAGCTTTGGGGGAATCGGTCGGGGAAACATTCAGTACTTC.

The chain combines TRBV9 with TRBJ2-2; possible D gene TRBD2, 6 bases. Germline loops: CDR1 SGDLS, CDR2 YYNGEE. This CDR3 spans 17 amino acids. V lost 4 bases, J lost 0 bases, and 16 bases lay in between. As DNA, the CDR3 is TGTGCCAGCAGCTTCAGACTAGTCTTCGCGAACACCGGGGAGCTGTTTTTT. It yields the protein CASSFRLVFANTGELFF. Full variable domain (missing parts from reference TRBV9 and TRBJ2-2): DSGVTQTPKHLITATGQRVTLRCSPRSGDLSVYWYQQSLDQGLQFLIQYYNGEERAKGNILERFSAQQFPDLHSELNLSSLELGDSALYFCASSFRLVFANTGELFFGEGSRLTVL.

This chain joins TRBV6-5 and TRBJ2-2; D unclear. CDR1 MNHEY and CDR2 SVGAGI come from the germline V gene. Trimming took off 5 bases at V and 6 bases at J, with 7 bases between the two ends. The CDR3 is 12 residues long. CDR3 sequence (DNA): TGTGCCAGCAGTGGAAATCCCGGGGAGCTGTTTTTT. Translated, it gives CASSGNPGELFF.